The 26 T cell receptor beta chains listed next were all sequenced from one sample in a study of shared clonotypes between healthy human individuals. The method was immunoSEQ multiplex PCR; TCRdb's version includes in-frame clones alone and lacks a portion of them. The table lists millions of clones, 90% to 95% of them singletons. Selected positively for CCR7 and CD45RO-negative, naive CD8 cells excluded terminally differentiated effector memory CD45RA+ cells. Sequencing used naive CD8+ T cells from PBMCs. The receptor source for this set is a young man in good health. Some clones in this sample may be carry-over from other donors' samples.

This clone is a singleton in its sample. The chain recombines TRBV11-2 with TRBJ2-7; D is uncertain. Trimming removed 1 base from V and 0 bases from J, with 10 bases in between. There are 15 residues in the CDR3. Looked up from germline, CDR1 is SGHAT and CDR2 is FQNNGV. The DNA of the CDR3 is TGTGCCAGCAGCTTAGGAGCAGGTAACTCCTACGAGCAGTACTTC. This translates into CASSLGAGNSYEQYF.

The chain has TRBV28 and TRBJ1-1, with D unresolved. V gave up 6 bases and J gave up 4 bases, with 15 bases separating them. The CDR3 contains 14 residues. CDR1 and CDR2 (germline): MDHEN, SYDVKM. DNA of the CDR3: TGTGCCAGCAGGGCGGGGTGGATGATCACTGAAGCTTTCTTT. Its translation: CASRAGWMITEAFF.

The chain links TRBV2 to TRBJ2-1; 7 nucleotides agree with TRBD2. Germline V gives CDR1 SNHLY, CDR2 FYNNEI. The CDR3 runs to 17 residues. With V trimmed by 2 bases and J by 4 bases, 11 bases remained unmatched. The CDR3 DNA reads TGTGCCAGCAGTGAATGGGCTAGCGGAAACCGGTACAATGAGCAGTTCTTC. Its translation is CASSEWASGNRYNEQFF.

Comment on this clone: Distinct nucleotide sequences in the sample also encode this CDR3. This sequence joins TRBV7-2 and TRBJ1-5; D may be TRBD1 (5 bases). CDR3 length: 15 residues. Looked up from germline, CDR1 is SGHTA and CDR2 is FQGNSA. The ends were cut back, 5 bases at V and 1 base at J, with 12 bases in the middle. The CDR3 loop reads CASSLGVVSNQPQHF. The CDR3 DNA follows: TGTGCCAGCAGCCTAGGGGTGGTCAGCAATCAGCCCCAGCATTTT.

V gene TRBV7-8 combines with J gene TRBJ1-1; D uncertain. CDR1 SGHVS and CDR2 FQNEAQ come from the germline V gene. V dropped 2 bases and J dropped 8 bases, with 15 bases sitting between them. This CDR3 has 14 amino acids. CDR3: CASSLRAGREEAFF. The CDR3 nucleotides read TGTGCCAGCAGCTTAAGGGCCGGCAGAGAAGAAGCTTTCTTT. The full variable domain, with the rest looked up from reference TRBV7-8 and TRBJ1-1, is GAGVSQSPRYKVAKRGQDVALRCDPISGHVSLFWYQQALGQGPEFLTYFQNEAQLDKSGLPSDRFFAERPEGSVSTLKIQRTQQEDSAVYLCASSLRAGREEAFFGQGTRLTVV.

The V call is TRBV27, the J call TRBJ2-1; 9 nucleotides agree with TRBD1. CDR3 length equals 15 residues. V lost 3 bases, J lost 3 bases, and 3 bases stayed unmatched. From germline, CDR1 is MNHEY and CDR2 SMNVEV (reference sequence). CDR3: CASSFLTGGYNEQFF. DNA for the CDR3: TGTGCCAGCAGTTTTTTGACAGGGGGCTACAATGAGCAGTTCTTC.

The V call is TRBV29-1, the J call TRBJ2-7; no definite D call. CDR1 is SQVTM, CDR2 ANQGSEA, per germline. Trimming removed 6 bases from V and 0 bases from J, with 9 bases in between. This CDR3 is built from 12 residues. CDR3 amino acids: CSVRSDSYEQYF. The CDR3 coding sequence is TGCAGCGTGAGGTCAGACTCCTACGAGCAGTACTTC.

V usage is TRBV19 and J usage is TRBJ2-1; D may be TRBD1 or TRBD2 (5 bases each). V was trimmed by 7 bases and J by 10 bases, leaving 20 bases between them. Germline lookup yields CDR1 LNHDA and CDR2 SQIVND (reference sequence). The CDR3 covers 14 residues. The CDR3 nucleotides are TGTGCCAGTACGACTCGGGGCTTAGGTCAGGAGCAGTTCTTC. Its protein is CASTTRGLGQEQFF.

Here the CDR3 reads CASSLAGDLETQYF. For the CDR3, the DNA is TGTGCCAGCTCCCTAGCGGGAGATTTGGAGACCCAGTACTTC. This sequence joins TRBV5-6 and TRBJ2-5; 10 bases are shared with TRBD2. The length of the CDR3 is 14 residues. J gave up 5 bases and V 7 bases, and 8 bases lay outside the gene matches. The germline V gene has CDR1 SGHDT and CDR2 YYEEEE.

This clone was observed a single time. Other DNA sequences in the same sample also yield this CDR3. This chain connects TRBV4-1 to TRBJ2-2; D is undetermined. From germline, CDR1 is MGHRA and CDR2 YSYEKL. Trimming shortened V by 4 bases and J by 5 bases, and 8 bases separated the two germline ends. The CDR3 length is 13 residues. In DNA form, the CDR3 reads TGCGCCAGCAGCCCTCGGTTGACCGGGGAGCTGTTTTTT. Its protein is CASSPRLTGELFF.

This clone occurred once. The V and J genes are TRBV2 and TRBJ1-5; the D is unclear. Trimming pared 9 bases from V and 6 bases from J, leaving 21 bases between. The CDR3 totals 15 residues. Germline loops: CDR1 SNHLY, CDR2 FYNNEI. The CDR3 here is CASEGGSYSGQPQHF. CDR3 bases: TGTGCCAGTGAAGGTGGCTCATACTCAGGTCAGCCCCAGCATTTT.

This clone appeared once. V gene TRBV9 combines with J gene TRBJ2-3; 10 bases agree with TRBD2. Trimming removed 5 bases from V and 4 bases from J; junction bases left unmatched: 7. The CDR3 sequence is 15 residues long. Per germline, CDR1 SGDLS and CDR2 YYNGEE. This CDR3 is CASSRAGGRSDTQYF. The CDR3 bases are TGTGCCAGCAGTCGAGCGGGAGGGCGTTCAGATACGCAGTATTTT.

The chain joins TRBV19 to TRBJ1-1; possible D gene TRBD1, 6 bases. The CDR3 sequence is 14 residues long. CDR1 and CDR2 from the germline V gene are LNHDA and SQIVND (reference sequence). The V end lost 6 bases, the J end lost 1 base, and 12 bases lay between the germline ends. CDR3 nucleotide sequence: TGTGCCAGTAGGCTGACAGGTACGAACACTGAAGCTTTCTTT. As protein: CASRLTGTNTEAFF.

This chain joins TRBV28 and TRBJ1-2; 8 bases align to TRBD1. Germline CDR1 reads MDHEN; CDR2 reads SYDVKM. The CDR3 runs 16 residues. Trimming removed 3 bases from V and 1 base from J; junction bases left unmatched: 7. The CDR3 reads CASSFPDRGHNYGYTF. The CDR3, as DNA: TGTGCCAGCAGTTTCCCAGACAGGGGTCATAACTATGGCTACACCTTC.

This clone was recorded a few times. The rearrangement uses TRBV5-1 and TRBJ1-1, with unresolved D. V dropped 0 bases and J dropped 4 bases, with 10 bases sitting between them. The CDR3 length is 14 residues. The germline gives CDR1 SGHRS, CDR2 YFSETQ. CDR3 region: CASSLGAGTTEAFF. In DNA form, the CDR3 reads TGCGCCAGCAGCTTGGGGGCAGGAACCACTGAAGCTTTCTTT.

V usage is TRBV7-2 and J usage is TRBJ2-7, with D tentatively TRBD2 (5 bases). The germline gives CDR1 SGHTA, CDR2 FQGNSA. Trimming stripped 5 bases from V and 8 bases from J, with 13 bases between. The CDR3 is 12 amino acids. CDR3 protein: CASSPREVKQYF. CDR3 in DNA: TGTGCCAGCAGCCCCCGGGAAGTGAAGCAGTACTTC.

The chain is built from TRBV7-7 and TRBJ2-3; 12 bases fit TRBD2. The CDR3 loop spans 17 amino acids. Germline V lookup: CDR1 SSHAT, CDR2 FNYEAQ (reference sequence). V was pared by 5 bases and J by 4 bases, with 10 bases of the junction left unmatched. The DNA of the CDR3 is TGTGCCAGCAGCCCACGGACTAGCGGGATGGGAGCAGATACGCAGTATTTT. This translates into CASSPRTSGMGADTQYF.

The rearrangement joins TRBV29-1 to TRBJ1-1; D perhaps matches TRBD1 (6 bases). Germline CDR1 SQVTM, CDR2 ANQGSEA. CDR3 size: 14 residues. The V and J ends lost 7 bases and 0 bases respectively, with 15 bases between them. The CDR3: CSAAGAPLNTEAFF. Written as DNA, the CDR3 is TGCAGCGCTGCAGGGGCCCCACTGAACACTGAAGCTTTCTTT. Supplemented by reference TRBV29-1 and TRBJ1-1, the full variable domain reads SAVISQKPSRDICQRGTSLTIQCQVDSQVTMMFWYRQQPGQSLTLIATANQGSEATYESGFVIDKFPISRPNLTFSTLTVSNMSPEDSSIYLCSAAGAPLNTEAFFGQGTRLTVV.

The V gene is TRBV27, the J gene TRBJ2-7, with 9 bases lining up with TRBD1. There are 14 residues in the CDR3. Germline V gives CDR1 MNHEY, CDR2 SMNVEV (reference sequence). Trimming removed 5 bases from V and 6 bases from J; junction bases left unmatched: 8. This chain's CDR3 is CASSPRTGEAEQYF. The CDR3 nucleotides read TGTGCCAGCAGTCCCCGGACAGGGGAGGCCGAGCAGTACTTC.

V and J are TRBV27 and TRBJ2-5; TRBD2 matches at 11 bases. The germline CDR1 and CDR2 sequences are MNHEY and SMNVEV (reference sequence). CDR3 length equals 15 residues. J gave up 5 bases and V 5 bases, and 7 bases lay outside the gene matches. The CDR3 DNA is TGTGCCAGCAGTCCCGGGACTAGCGGCTGGGAGACCCAGTACTTC. Protein product: CASSPGTSGWETQYF.

The chain employs TRBV5-5 and TRBJ2-2; perhaps TRBD1 as D (6 bases). This CDR3 spans 15 amino acids. CDR1 is SGHKS, CDR2 YYEKEE, per germline (reference sequence). V lost 2 bases and J 3 bases, leaving 11 bases between the germline ends. In DNA form, the CDR3 reads TGTGCCAGCAGCTTCCTTGCAGGGGACACCGGGGAGCTGTTTTTT. Protein: CASSFLAGDTGELFF.

Notes on this clone: Different DNA sequences within this sample yield the same CDR3. V gene TRBV7-9 combines with J gene TRBJ1-5; D gene ambiguous. The germline V and J ends were trimmed by 1 base and 6 bases, with 4 bases remaining between them. Germline CDR1 SEHNR, CDR2 FQNEAQ (reference sequence). CDR3 length: 12 amino acids. This chain's CDR3 is CASSLGPQPQHF. The CDR3 DNA reads TGTGCCAGCAGCTTAGGGCCTCAGCCCCAGCATTTT.

The V and J genes are TRBV7-9 and TRBJ2-2; possible D gene TRBD2, 5 bases. V lost 5 bases and J lost 4, with 17 bases in between. The CDR3 runs to 16 residues. Germline assignment: CDR1 SEHNR and CDR2 FQNEAQ (reference sequence). CDR3: CASSPRLRVVTGELFF. In DNA, the CDR3 is TGTGCCAGCAGCCCCCGACTGCGGGTGGTCACCGGGGAGCTGTTTTTT.

The chain uses TRBV28 and TRBJ2-7; 9 positions match TRBD2. The V segment lost 8 bases and the J segment 1 base; nucleotides outside the gene matches: 3. The V gene's germline CDR1 is MDHEN and CDR2 SYDVKM. This CDR3 region has 13 residues. The chain's CDR3 is CASGLASSYEQYF. The CDR3 DNA reads as TGTGCCAGCGGACTAGCGTCGTCCTACGAGCAGTACTTC.

A single count supports this clone. The chain combines TRBV9 with TRBJ2-3; TRBD1 is a possible D gene (6 bases). The CDR3 runs 15 residues. Trimming removed 4 bases from V and 2 bases from J, with 14 bases in between. Germline CDR1 reads SGDLS; CDR2 reads YYNGEE. The CDR3 nucleotides read TGTGCCAGCAGCTACGCGGACAGTTCCACAGATACGCAGTATTTT. Protein product: CASSYADSSTDTQYF.

This chain connects TRBV9 to TRBJ2-5; D gene ambiguous. V lost 6 bases to trimming and J lost 5 bases, with 17 bases between them. Looked up from germline, CDR1 is SGDLS and CDR2 is YYNGEE. This CDR3 has 14 residues. Written as DNA, the CDR3 is TGTGCCAGCACCGAGGCCGCCCTAGGGGAGACCCAGTACTTC. It codes for CASTEAALGETQYF.